This TCR beta chain is from a study of early T cells in non-severe SARS-CoV-2 infection. General observations from the study: Comparison of clonotypes with VDJdb favored anti-spike CD8 responses while missing private and CD4 specificities.

At least ten counts were recorded for this clonotype. The antigen remains undetermined. The trim removed 0 bases at V and 0 bases at J, leaving 9 bases unmatched. CDR1 SGHRS and CDR2 YFSETQ come from the germline V gene. The CDR3 has 20 amino acids. Unique molecular identifiers were attached to individual cDNA molecules. TCRdb re-derived calls from the 5' RACE reads in MiXCR, one entry per CDR3 protein. The sample shows 55,000 to 75,000 distinct CDR3 sequences, 9% to 10% of them seen only once. The material sequenced was whole blood, taken at baseline. The receptor's source is an adult who was a healthcare worker with PCR-confirmed SARS-CoV-2 infection or an uninfected control (not recorded which). The chain combines TRBV5-1 with TRBJ2-3; 14 bases line up with TRBD2. The CDR3 DNA reads TGCGCCAGCAGCTTGGCCGGGGGGACTAGCGGGAGTCCTAGCACAGATACGCAGTATTTT. Protein product: CASSLAGGTSGSPSTDTQYF.